The following is a TCR beta chain sequence with its context. The sample belongs to a study of T cell changes during pregnancy in multiple sclerosis. With V trimmed by 4 bases and J by 0 bases, 3 bases remained unmatched. CDR3 length equals 16 residues. Germline V gene lookup returns CDR1 MGHRA and CDR2 YSYEKL. Assay: immunoSEQ multiplex PCR; the TCRdb copy retains only in-frame clones and omits some. The top ten clones hold more than 5.5% of a sample with roughly 38,000 clones, around 90% of them seen once. The sequences come from CD8+ T cells from peripheral blood mononuclear cells, collected in the third trimester of pregnancy. This sequence originates from a female donor with multiple sclerosis, enrolled in a pregnancy study. The gene calls are TRBV4-1 and TRBJ2-1; 10 positions agree with TRBD1. The CDR3 nucleotides read TGCGCCAGCAGCCCGGGACAGGGGAGCTCCTACAATGAGCAGTTCTTC. This gives the protein CASSPGQGSSYNEQFF.